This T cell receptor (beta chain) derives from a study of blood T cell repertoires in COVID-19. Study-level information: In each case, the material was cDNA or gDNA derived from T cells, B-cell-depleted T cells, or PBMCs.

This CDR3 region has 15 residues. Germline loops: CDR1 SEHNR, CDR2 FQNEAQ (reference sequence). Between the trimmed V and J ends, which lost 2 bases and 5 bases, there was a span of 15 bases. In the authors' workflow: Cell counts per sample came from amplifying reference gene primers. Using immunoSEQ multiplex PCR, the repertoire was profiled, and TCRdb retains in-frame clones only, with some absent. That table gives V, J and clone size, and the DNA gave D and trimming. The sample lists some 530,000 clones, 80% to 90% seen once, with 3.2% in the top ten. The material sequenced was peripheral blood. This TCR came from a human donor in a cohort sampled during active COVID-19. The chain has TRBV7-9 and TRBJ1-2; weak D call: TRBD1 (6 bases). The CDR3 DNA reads TGTGCCAGCAGCTTATCGGTGGACAGCAGTTATGGCTACACCTTC. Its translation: CASSLSVDSSYGYTF.